This TCR beta chain was sequenced in a study of T cells after yellow fever vaccination. Overall study findings and caveats: Among primary-vaccination clones, most reappeared after the booster, at roughly 95% for CD4 and more than 85% for CD8.

TCRdb reanalysed the 5' RACE reads using MiXCR and keeps one entry per CDR3 protein. Of over 300,000 distinct CDR3 sequences in the sample, about 3.5% are singletons; the top ten hold around 20%. The CDR3 consists of 13 residues. Trimming shortened V by 5 bases and J by 4 bases, and 11 bases separated the two germline ends. This clonotype was counted ten times or more. The antigen is not known. The receptor was derived from a man between 18 and 29 years old who received the YFV17D yellow fever vaccine. The source was PBMCs, collected on the day of the yellow fever booster vaccination. V is TRBV12-3 or TRBV12-4 and J is TRBJ2-5, with no clear D. The CDR3 loop is CASSRPPPETQYF. The DNA for the CDR3 is TGTGCCAGCAGTCGTCCCCCCCCAGAGACCCAGTACTTC.